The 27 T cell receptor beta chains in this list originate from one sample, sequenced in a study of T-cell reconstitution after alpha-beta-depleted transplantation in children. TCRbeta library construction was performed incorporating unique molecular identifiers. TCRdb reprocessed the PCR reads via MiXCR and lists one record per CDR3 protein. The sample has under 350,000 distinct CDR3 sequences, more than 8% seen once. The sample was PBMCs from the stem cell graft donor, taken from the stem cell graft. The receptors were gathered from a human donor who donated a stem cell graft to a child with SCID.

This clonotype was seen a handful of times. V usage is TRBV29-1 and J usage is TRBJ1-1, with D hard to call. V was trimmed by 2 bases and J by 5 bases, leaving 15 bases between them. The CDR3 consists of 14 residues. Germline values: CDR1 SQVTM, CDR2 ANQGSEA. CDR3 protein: CSVEPPNGRTEAFF. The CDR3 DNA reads TGCAGCGTTGAACCGCCGAACGGGAGGACTGAAGCTTTCTTT.

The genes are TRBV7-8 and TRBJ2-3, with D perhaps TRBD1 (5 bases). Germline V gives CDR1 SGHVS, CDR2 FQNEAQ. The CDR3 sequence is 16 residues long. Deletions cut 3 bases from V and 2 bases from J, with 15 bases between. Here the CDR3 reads CASSFSRVPHTDTQYF. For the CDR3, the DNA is TGTGCCAGCAGCTTCAGCAGGGTACCACACACAGATACGCAGTATTTT. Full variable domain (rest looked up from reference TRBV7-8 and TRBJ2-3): GAGVSQSPRYKVAKRGQDVALRCDPISGHVSLFWYQQALGQGPEFLTYFQNEAQLDKSGLPSDRFFAERPEGSVSTLKIQRTQQEDSAVYLCASSFSRVPHTDTQYFGPGTRLTVL.

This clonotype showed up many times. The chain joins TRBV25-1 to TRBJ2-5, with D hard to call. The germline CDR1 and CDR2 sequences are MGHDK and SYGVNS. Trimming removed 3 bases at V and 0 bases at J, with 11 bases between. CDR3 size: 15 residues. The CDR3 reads CASSDPSPYQETQYF. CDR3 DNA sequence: TGTGCCAGCAGTGATCCTAGTCCGTACCAAGAGACCCAGTACTTC.

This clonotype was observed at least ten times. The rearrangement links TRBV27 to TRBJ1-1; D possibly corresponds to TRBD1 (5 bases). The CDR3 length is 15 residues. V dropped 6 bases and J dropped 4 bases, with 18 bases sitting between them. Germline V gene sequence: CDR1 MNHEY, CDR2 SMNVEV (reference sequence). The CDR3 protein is CASRLAEQGPTEAFF. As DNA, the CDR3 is TGTGCCAGCAGGTTGGCTGAGCAGGGTCCCACTGAAGCTTTCTTT.

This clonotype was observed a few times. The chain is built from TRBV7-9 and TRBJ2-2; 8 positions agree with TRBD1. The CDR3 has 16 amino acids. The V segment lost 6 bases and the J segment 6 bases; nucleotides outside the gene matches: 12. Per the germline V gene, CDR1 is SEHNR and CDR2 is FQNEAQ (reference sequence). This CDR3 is CASRSTGVRAAGELFF. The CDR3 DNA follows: TGTGCCAGCAGATCGACAGGGGTTCGGGCGGCCGGGGAGCTGTTTTTT.

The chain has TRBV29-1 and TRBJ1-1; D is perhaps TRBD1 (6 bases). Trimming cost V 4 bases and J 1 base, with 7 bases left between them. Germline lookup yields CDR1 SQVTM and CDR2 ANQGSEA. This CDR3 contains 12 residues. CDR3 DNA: TGCAGCGTTGGAGGGGGGAACACTGAAGCTTTCTTT. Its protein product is CSVGGGNTEAFF.

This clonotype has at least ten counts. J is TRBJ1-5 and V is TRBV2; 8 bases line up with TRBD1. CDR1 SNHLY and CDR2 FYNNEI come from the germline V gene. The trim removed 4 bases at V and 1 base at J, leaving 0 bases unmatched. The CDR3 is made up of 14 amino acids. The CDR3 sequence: CASSGQGSNQPQHF. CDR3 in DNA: TGTGCCAGCAGTGGACAGGGGAGCAATCAGCCCCAGCATTTT.

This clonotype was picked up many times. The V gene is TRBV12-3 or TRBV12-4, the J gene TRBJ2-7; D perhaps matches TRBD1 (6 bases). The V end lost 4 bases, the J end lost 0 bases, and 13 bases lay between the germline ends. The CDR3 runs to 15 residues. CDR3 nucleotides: TGTGCCAGCAGTTACACCACAGGGAGCTCCTACGAGCAGTACTTC. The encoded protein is CASSYTTGSSYEQYF.

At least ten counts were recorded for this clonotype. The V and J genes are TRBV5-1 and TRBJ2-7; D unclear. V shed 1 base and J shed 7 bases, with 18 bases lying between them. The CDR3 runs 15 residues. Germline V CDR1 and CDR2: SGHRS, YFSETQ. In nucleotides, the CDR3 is TGCGCCAGCAGCTTGCCACGCCCTGCAAATAGTGAGCAGTACTTC. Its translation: CASSLPRPANSEQYF.

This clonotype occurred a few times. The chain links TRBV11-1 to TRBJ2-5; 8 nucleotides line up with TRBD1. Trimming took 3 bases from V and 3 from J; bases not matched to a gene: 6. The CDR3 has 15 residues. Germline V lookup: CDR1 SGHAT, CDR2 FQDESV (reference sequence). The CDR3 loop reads CASSLVPTGEETQYF. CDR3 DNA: TGTGCCAGCAGCTTGGTTCCGACAGGGGAAGAGACCCAGTACTTC.

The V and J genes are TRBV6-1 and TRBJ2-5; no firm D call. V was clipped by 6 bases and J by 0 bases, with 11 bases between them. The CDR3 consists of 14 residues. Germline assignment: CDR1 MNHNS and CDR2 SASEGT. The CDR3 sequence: CASRQTPYQETQYF. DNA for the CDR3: TGTGCCAGCAGGCAGACACCGTACCAAGAGACCCAGTACTTC.

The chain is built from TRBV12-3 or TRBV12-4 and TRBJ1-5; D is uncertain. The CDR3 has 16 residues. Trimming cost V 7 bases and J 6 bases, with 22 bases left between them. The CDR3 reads CASTALAGFKGQPQHF. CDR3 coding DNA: TGTGCCAGCACCGCCTTAGCAGGTTTTAAGGGTCAGCCCCAGCATTTT.

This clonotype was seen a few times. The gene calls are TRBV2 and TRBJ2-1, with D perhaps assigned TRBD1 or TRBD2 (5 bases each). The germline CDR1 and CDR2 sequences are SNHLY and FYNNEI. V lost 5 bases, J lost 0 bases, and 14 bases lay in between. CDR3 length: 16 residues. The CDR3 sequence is CASSQDGGRSYNEQFF. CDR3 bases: TGTGCCAGCAGTCAGGATGGGGGACGCTCCTACAATGAGCAGTTCTTC.

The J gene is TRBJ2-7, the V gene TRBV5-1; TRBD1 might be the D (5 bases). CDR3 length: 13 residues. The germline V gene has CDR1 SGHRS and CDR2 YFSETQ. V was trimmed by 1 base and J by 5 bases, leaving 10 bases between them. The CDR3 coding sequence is TGCGCCAGCAGCTTGCCAGGGTTGGACGAGCAGTACTTC. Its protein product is CASSLPGLDEQYF.

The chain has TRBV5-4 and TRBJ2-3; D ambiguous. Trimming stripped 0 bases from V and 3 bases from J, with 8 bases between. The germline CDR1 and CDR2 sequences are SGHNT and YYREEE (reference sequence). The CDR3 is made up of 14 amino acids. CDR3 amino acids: CASSLEPLTDTQYF. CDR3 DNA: TGTGCCAGCAGCTTGGAACCCCTTACAGATACGCAGTATTTT.

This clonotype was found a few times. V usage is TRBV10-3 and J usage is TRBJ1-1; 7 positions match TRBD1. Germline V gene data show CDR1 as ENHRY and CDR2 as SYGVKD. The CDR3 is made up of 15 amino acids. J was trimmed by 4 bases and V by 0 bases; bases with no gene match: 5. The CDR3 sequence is CAISESTGRGTEAFF. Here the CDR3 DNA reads TGTGCCATCAGTGAGTCGACAGGGAGGGGCACTGAAGCTTTCTTT.

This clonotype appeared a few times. This CDR3 is CASSMWDRRRNEQYF. In DNA form, the CDR3 reads TGTGCCAGCAGCATGTGGGACCGACGTCGGAACGAGCAGTACTTC. The rearrangement uses TRBV21-1 and TRBJ2-7; the listed D gene, TRBD1, was not tested against the DNA. TRBV21-1 is assigned pseudogene status. The CDR3 is 15 residues long.

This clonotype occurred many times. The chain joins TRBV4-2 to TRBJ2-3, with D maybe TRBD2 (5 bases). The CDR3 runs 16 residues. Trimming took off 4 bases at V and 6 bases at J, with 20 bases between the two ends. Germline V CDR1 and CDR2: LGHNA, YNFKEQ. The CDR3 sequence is CASSPLRGYSLDTQYF. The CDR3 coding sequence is TGTGCCAGCAGCCCGCTCCGGGGATACTCCTTGGATACGCAGTATTTT.

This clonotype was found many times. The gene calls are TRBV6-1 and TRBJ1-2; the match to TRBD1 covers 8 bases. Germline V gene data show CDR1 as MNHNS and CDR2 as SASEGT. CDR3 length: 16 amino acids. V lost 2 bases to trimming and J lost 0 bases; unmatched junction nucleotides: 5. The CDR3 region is CASSERTGLANYGYTF. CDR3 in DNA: TGTGCCAGCAGTGAACGGACAGGGTTAGCTAACTATGGCTACACCTTC.

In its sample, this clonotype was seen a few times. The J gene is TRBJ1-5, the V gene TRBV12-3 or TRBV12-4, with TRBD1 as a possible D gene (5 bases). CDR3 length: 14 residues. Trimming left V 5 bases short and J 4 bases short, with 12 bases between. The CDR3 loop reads CASSTTTANQPQHF. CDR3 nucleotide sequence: TGTGCCAGCAGTACCACGACAGCGAATCAGCCCCAGCATTTT.

CDR3 loop: CASSGGGGRVSYEQYF. The CDR3 DNA follows: TGTGCCAGCAGTGGGGGTGGAGGGAGAGTCTCCTACGAGCAGTACTTC. This chain uses TRBV12-3 or TRBV12-4 with TRBJ2-7; D is perhaps TRBD2 (6 bases). The CDR3 is 16 amino acids. V lost 5 bases and J 0 bases, leaving 17 bases between the germline ends.

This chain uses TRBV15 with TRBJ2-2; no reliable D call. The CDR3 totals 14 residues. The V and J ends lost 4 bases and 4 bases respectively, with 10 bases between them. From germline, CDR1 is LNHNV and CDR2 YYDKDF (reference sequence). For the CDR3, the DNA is TGTGCCACCAGCATAGGGCAGCCCACCGGGGAGCTGTTTTTT. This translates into CATSIGQPTGELFF.

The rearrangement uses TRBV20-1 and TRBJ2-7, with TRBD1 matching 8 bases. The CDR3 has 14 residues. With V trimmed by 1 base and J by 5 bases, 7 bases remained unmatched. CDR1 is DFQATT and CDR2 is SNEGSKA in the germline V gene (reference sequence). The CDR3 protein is CSARAPDRVDEQYF. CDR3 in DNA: TGCAGTGCTAGAGCCCCGGACAGGGTGGACGAGCAGTACTTC.

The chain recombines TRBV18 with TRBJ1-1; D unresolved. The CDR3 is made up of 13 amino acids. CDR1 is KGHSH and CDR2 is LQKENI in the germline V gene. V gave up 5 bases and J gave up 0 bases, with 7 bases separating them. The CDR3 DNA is TGTGCCAGCTCAACGGAGGTGAACACTGAAGCTTTCTTT. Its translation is CASSTEVNTEAFF.

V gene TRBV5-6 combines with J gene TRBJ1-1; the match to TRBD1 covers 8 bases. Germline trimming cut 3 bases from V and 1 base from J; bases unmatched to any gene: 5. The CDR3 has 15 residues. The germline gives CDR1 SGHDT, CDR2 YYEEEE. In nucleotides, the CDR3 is TGTGCCAGCAGCTCGGACAGGGTTCCGAACACTGAAGCTTTCTTT. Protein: CASSSDRVPNTEAFF. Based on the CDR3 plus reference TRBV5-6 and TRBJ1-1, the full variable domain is DAGVTQSPTHLIKTRGQQVTLRCSPKSGHDTVSWYQQALGQGPQFIFQYYEEEERQRGNFPDRFSGHQFPNYSSELNVNALLLGDSALYLCASSSDRVPNTEAFFGQGTRLTVV.

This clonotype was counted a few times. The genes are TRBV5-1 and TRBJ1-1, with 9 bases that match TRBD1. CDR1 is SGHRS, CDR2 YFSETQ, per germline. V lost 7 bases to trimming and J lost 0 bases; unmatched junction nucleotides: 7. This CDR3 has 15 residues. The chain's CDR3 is CASAGTGPMNTEAFF. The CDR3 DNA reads TGCGCCAGCGCCGGGACAGGGCCCATGAACACTGAAGCTTTCTTT.

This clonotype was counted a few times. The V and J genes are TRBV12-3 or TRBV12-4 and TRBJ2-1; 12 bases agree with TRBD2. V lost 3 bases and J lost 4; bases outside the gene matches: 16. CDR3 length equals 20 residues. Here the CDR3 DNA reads TGTGCCAGCAGTTTGTTAAGTTGGCTAGCGGGGGGGCAGTCTTACAATGAGCAGTTCTTC. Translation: CASSLLSWLAGGQSYNEQFF.